A selection of T cell receptor beta chains follows, all from one sample in a study of blood T cell repertoires in COVID-19. The table came from immunoSEQ multiplex PCR; TCRdb's copy has only in-frame clones and leaves some out. The sample holds 300,000 to 450,000 clones, more than 75% seen once. Specimen: peripheral blood. Source of these receptors: a woman aged 60-75 years with COVID-19, enrolled during active disease. The CDR3 runs from the conserved cysteine through the conserved F or W. D genes are given only for firm matches. Clone size appears in some rows only: once, few, many, or a class for an expanded clone.

v_gene	d_gene	abundance	j_gene	CDR3aa	CDR3nt
TRBV24-1	TRBD1	NA	TRBJ2-5	CATGSGTGVKETQYF	TGTGCCACAGGTTCCGGGACAGGGGTTAAAGAGACCCAGTACTTC
TRBV11-2	TRBD2	NA	TRBJ2-5	CASSLVGGVRYF	TGTGCCAGCAGCTTAGTGGGGGGGGTAAGGTACTTC
TRBV12-3/TRBV12-4	NA	once	TRBJ2-7	CASSGQYYEQYF	TGTGCCAGCAGCGGACAGTACTACGAGCAGTACTTC
TRBV5-4	TRBD1	NA	TRBJ2-5	CASSTKTGTETQYF	TGTGCCAGCAGTACAAAGACAGGGACGGAGACCCAGTACTTC
TRBV7-2	NA	once	TRBJ2-3	CASSLGSAVSTDTQYF	TGTGCCAGCAGCTTAGGAAGCGCGGTTAGCACAGATACGCAGTATTTT
TRBV29-1	NA	NA	TRBJ1-1	CSVDRATTEAFF	TGCAGCGTTGACAGGGCGACCACTGAAGCTTTCTTT
TRBV7-2	NA	NA	TRBJ1-1	CASSPTALAFF	TGTGCCAGCAGCCCGACAGCATTGGCTTTCTTT
TRBV2	TRBD2	NA	TRBJ2-1	CASSVGGGNFDNEQFF	TGTGCCAGCAGTGTCGGGGGGGGCAATTTCGACAATGAGCAGTTCTTC
TRBV7-3	TRBD2	NA	TRBJ2-3	CASSPGRSTDTQYF	TGTGCCAGCAGCCCCGGGAGGTCCACAGATACGCAGTATTTT
TRBV9	NA	NA	TRBJ2-1	CASSVGQGSYNEQFF	TGTGCCAGCAGCGTAGGGCAGGGCAGCTACAATGAGCAGTTCTTC
TRBV7-2	TRBD2	NA	TRBJ2-5	CASTPQTASGGGTQYF	TGTGCCAGCACCCCCCAAACGGCTAGCGGGGGGGGGACCCAGTACTTC
TRBV6-5	TRBD2	NA	TRBJ2-7	CASSYKRGGVEQYF	TGTGCCAGCAGTTACAAGCGGGGAGGGGTCGAGCAGTACTTC
TRBV19	NA	NA	TRBJ2-3	CASSTRAAGATDTQYF	TGTGCCAGTAGTACTCGTGCGGCAGGGGCCACAGATACGCAGTATTTT
TRBV10-3	TRBD1	once	TRBJ2-7	CAISPGQNVYEQYF	TGTGCCATCAGCCCGGGACAGAATGTCTACGAGCAGTACTTC
TRBV19	TRBD1	NA	TRBJ1-2	CASSRRGSNYGYTF	TGTGCCAGTAGTCGCAGGGGGAGTAACTATGGCTACACCTTC
TRBV15	TRBD1	NA	TRBJ2-3	CATSTGGADTQYF	TGTGCCACCTCAACAGGGGGCGCAGATACGCAGTATTTT
TRBV27	NA	NA	TRBJ1-2	CASSLGFGVPNYGYTF	TGTGCCAGCAGTTTAGGTTTCGGAGTCCCTAACTATGGCTACACCTTC
TRBV3-1/TRBV3-2	NA	few	TRBJ1-1	CASSQAPTGYTEAFF	TGTGCCAGCAGCCAAGCCCCGACTGGCTACACTGAAGCTTTCTTT
TRBV6-5	TRBD1	NA	TRBJ2-5	CASSYGGQGAWETQYF	TGTGCCAGCAGTTACGGGGGACAGGGGGCATGGGAGACCCAGTACTTC
TRBV7-9	TRBD1	NA	TRBJ1-1	CASYPLDRASEAFF	TGTGCCTCCTACCCCCTTGACAGGGCTTCTGAAGCTTTCTTT
TRBV2	NA	NA	TRBJ1-3	CASSFGLISGNTIYF	TGTGCCAGCAGCTTCGGACTGATCTCTGGAAACACCATATATTTT
TRBV3-1/TRBV3-2	NA	once	TRBJ1-2	CASSQGGFYGYTF	TGTGCCAGCAGCCAAGGAGGGTTCTATGGCTACACCTTC
TRBV5-1	TRBD1	NA	TRBJ2-2	CASNLDRKYGELFF	TGCGCCAGCAACCTGGACAGGAAATACGGGGAGCTGTTTTTT
TRBV5-4	NA	NA	TRBJ1-1	CASSLETGSTEAFF	TGTGCCAGCAGCCTAGAAACAGGGTCCACTGAAGCTTTCTTT
TRBV19	TRBD1	NA	TRBJ1-4	CASSGQGLLTNEKLFF	TGTGCCAGTAGTGGACAGGGGTTGTTAACTAATGAAAAACTGTTTTTT
TRBV5-1	NA	NA	TRBJ2-6	CASSQDSGANVLTF	TGCGCCAGCAGCCAGGACTCTGGGGCCAACGTCCTGACTTTC
TRBV30	NA	NA	TRBJ1-4	CAWSDNIEKLFF	TGTGCCTGGAGTGACAACATTGAAAAACTGTTTTTT
TRBV11-2	TRBD1	NA	TRBJ1-1	CASSLESWAGGTEAFF	TGTGCCAGCAGCTTAGAGTCATGGGCAGGGGGCACTGAAGCTTTCTTT
TRBV3-1/TRBV3-2	TRBD1	NA	TRBJ1-2	CASSQTLRQGWKGYTF	TGTGCCAGCAGCCAGACCCTCCGACAGGGGTGGAAGGGCTACACCTTC
TRBV4-1	NA	once	TRBJ2-1	CASSQASGLGEQFF	TGCGCCAGCAGCCAAGCTTCAGGGTTGGGTGAGCAGTTCTTC
TRBV18	NA	NA	TRBJ2-5	CASSPLSGNWVTQYF	TGTGCCAGCTCACCACTCTCAGGGAATTGGGTGACCCAGTACTTC
TRBV4-1	NA	NA	TRBJ2-7	CASSLSTADSYEQYF	TGCGCCAGCAGCCTCTCGACAGCAGACTCCTACGAGCAGTACTTC
TRBV5-1	TRBD1	NA	TRBJ1-1	CASSLVGGGNTEAFF	TGCGCCAGCAGCTTGGTAGGGGGCGGGAACACTGAAGCTTTCTTT
TRBV5-1	TRBD1	NA	TRBJ2-7	CASSPGQNYEQYF	TGCGCCAGCAGCCCGGGACAGAACTACGAGCAGTACTTC
TRBV7-2	TRBD1	NA	TRBJ1-5	CASSLQGLNQPQHF	TGTGCCAGCAGTTTACAGGGGTTAAATCAGCCCCAGCATTTT
TRBV6-4	TRBD2	once	TRBJ2-1	CASSLTSGGAQRVF	TGTGCCAGCAGCCTAACTAGCGGGGGTGCTCAAAGGGTCTTC
TRBV18	NA	NA	TRBJ1-1	CASSPSGSNTEAFF	TGTGCCAGCTCACCGTCAGGGTCCAACACTGAAGCTTTCTTT
TRBV28	TRBD2	NA	TRBJ2-1	CASTYGGGYNEQFF	TGTGCCAGCACCTACGGGGGGGGGTACAATGAGCAGTTCTTC
TRBV7-9	NA	once	TRBJ1-5	CASSRRDTNQPQHF	TGTGCCAGCAGCCGTCGGGACACCAATCAGCCCCAGCATTTT
TRBV4-1	TRBD2	NA	TRBJ2-5	CASSQSGGWTGDQYF	TGCGCCAGCAGCCAAAGCGGGGGTTGGACCGGGGACCAGTACTTC